This TCR beta chain came from a study of T cells in Graves' hyperthyroidism and ophthalmopathy. Study-level results: Ophthalmopathy was identified by the model a median about six months ahead of onset.

As regards this clonotype: Its antigen is undetermined.

RNA transcripts gave rise to amplified TCR beta CDR3 regions. With the HTBI primer set, the TCR CDR3 went through a first round of RT-PCR. TCRdb reanalysed the multiplex PCR reads using MiXCR and keeps one entry per CDR3 protein. In the table there are around 200,000 distinct CDR3 sequences, about a sixth of which are singletons. Trimming pared 3 bases from V and 8 bases from J, leaving 18 bases between. The V gene's germline CDR1 is LGHNA and CDR2 YNFKEQ. The CDR3 runs 15 residues. This chain connects TRBV4-2 to TRBJ2-3, with TRBD1 as a possible D gene (6 bases). The sequence was obtained from a woman between 50 and 59 years old with Graves' hyperthyroidism. The sample was blood. The CDR3 spells CASSQARGGAATQYF. CDR3 sequence (DNA): TGTGCCAGCAGCCAGGCAAGAGGGGGAGCAGCTACGCAGTATTTT.